This T cell receptor beta chain was obtained from a study of CXCR3-negative and CXCR3-positive naive CD8 T cells. Overall study findings and caveats: Memory cells showed distinct TRBV-TRBJ patterns, while the two naive subsets matched. TRB CDR3s of CXCR3-positive naive cells were more hydrophobic than those of CXCR3-negative naive cells.

All TRB cDNA libraries came from 5' RACE performed with UMI labels. TCRdb reprocessed the 5' RACE reads and keeps a single row for each CDR3 protein, giving no DNA. The ten most abundant clones cover 0.45% to 0.55% of a sample with some 140,000 distinct CDR3 sequences. The germline V gene has CDR1 SGHDN and CDR2 FVKESK. This CDR3 has 14 amino acids. Concerning this clonotype: Its target is unknown.

This chain connects TRBV14 to TRBJ2-7; the D gene TCRdb calls, TRBD2, cannot be checked with no DNA. Source material: naive CXCR3+ CD8+ T cells from blood. This sample's subset: CD45RO-CCR7+CD27+CD95- naive CD8+ T cells expressing CXCR3 (TNR3+). This TCR derives from a human donor in good health. Some clones in this sample may be carry-over from other donors' samples. The CDR3 reads CASSPAGGPYEQYF.